The 22 T cell receptor beta chains below come from one sample, sequenced in a study of shared clonotypes between healthy human individuals. Sequenced by immunoSEQ multiplex PCR; TCRdb stores in-frame clones only, minus some. The table shows about 1,500,000 clones, with 95% to 97% occurring only once. Sequencing was carried out using naive CD4+ T cells sorted from blood. Subset of the sample: CD45RA+ positively selected. These receptors were obtained from a man aged 30 to 45 in good health.

V usage is TRBV7-8 and J usage is TRBJ2-5; D unresolved. The CDR3 consists of 14 residues. Trimming left V 1 base short and J 8 bases short, with 14 bases between. Germline lookup yields CDR1 SGHVS and CDR2 FQNEAQ. The CDR3 nucleotides are TGTGCCAGCAGCTTAGATACAGCCCATGGAACCCAGTACTTC. It is translated as CASSLDTAHGTQYF.

This clone was counted a single time. This chain connects TRBV4-3 to TRBJ2-4, with D possibly TRBD1 on 5 matching bases. V was trimmed by 2 bases and J by 6 bases, leaving 20 bases between them. Germline values: CDR1 LGHNA, CDR2 YSLEER. The CDR3 contains 17 residues. CDR3 sequence: CASSQHPTPGHLNIQYF. CDR3 sequence (DNA): TGCGCCAGCAGCCAACACCCCACGCCTGGACATCTAAACATTCAGTACTTC.

In the case of this clone: The junction departs from the called germline gene at one end, perhaps through a read error. Here the CDR3 DNA reads TGTGCTAGCAGCTCAGGTGCGGGAGGACGTAGGGATACGCAGTATTTT. This translates into CASSSGAGGRRDTQYF. The gene calls are TRBV7-7 and TRBJ2-3, with TRBD2 matching 8 bases. Per the germline V gene, CDR1 is SSHAT and CDR2 is FNYEAQ (reference sequence). This CDR3 contains 16 residues.

The gene calls are TRBV19 and TRBJ2-7; 13 bases align to TRBD2. CDR1 is LNHDA, CDR2 SQIVND, per germline (reference sequence). Trimming took 5 bases from V and 4 from J; bases not matched to a gene: 17. The CDR3 length is 19 residues. The chain's CDR3 is CASSPHPGLAGSLRYEQYF. The CDR3 nucleotides are TGTGCCAGTAGTCCACACCCGGGACTAGCGGGATCGTTGAGGTACGAGCAGTACTTC.

The chain employs TRBV2 and TRBJ1-5, with D hard to call. The germline V gene encodes CDR1 SNHLY and CDR2 FYNNEI. Trimming removed 8 bases at V and 3 bases at J, with 14 bases between. The CDR3 has 14 amino acids. Here the CDR3 reads CASSLDLTNQPQHF. The CDR3 coding sequence is TGTGCCAGCTCTCTGGACCTTACCAATCAGCCCCAGCATTTT.

The chain employs TRBV30 and TRBJ2-2; 9 nucleotides match TRBD2. The CDR3 is 15 residues long. V gave up 5 bases and J gave up 8 bases; unmatched junction bases: 12. Looked up from germline, CDR1 is GTSNPN and CDR2 is SVGIG (reference sequence). As DNA, the CDR3 is TGTGCCTGGGGGATCCTAGCGGGAAAATCTGGGGAGCTGTTTTTT. Amino acids: CAWGILAGKSGELFF.

The CDR3 sequence is CASSPRTGSHEQYF. DNA of the CDR3: TGTGCCAGCAGCCCGAGGACAGGTTCCCACGAGCAGTACTTC. The chain links TRBV9 to TRBJ2-7; 7 bases map to TRBD1. Germline-derived CDR1 and CDR2 are SGDLS and YYNGEE. The ends lost 4 bases at V and 5 bases at J; junction bases unmatched: 9. The CDR3 consists of 14 residues.

The chain is built from TRBV5-6 and TRBJ2-7; D is perhaps TRBD1 (6 bases). The CDR3 has 12 residues. The germline V gene has CDR1 SGHDT and CDR2 YYEEEE. V shed 2 bases and J shed 6 bases, with 9 bases lying between them. In DNA, the CDR3 is TGTGCCAGCAGCTTTCACAGGGTCGAGCAGTACTTC. Its protein is CASSFHRVEQYF.

The chain links TRBV5-1 to TRBJ2-7, with D maybe TRBD1 (6 bases). CDR3 length: 15 amino acids. Germline assignment: CDR1 SGHRS and CDR2 YFSETQ. V was shortened by 4 bases and J by 0 bases, with 14 bases between the two germline ends. The CDR3 sequence is CASSPTRDTSYEQYF. The CDR3 DNA sequence: TGCGCCAGCAGCCCAACCCGGGACACCTCCTACGAGCAGTACTTC. The full variable domain, with the rest looked up from reference TRBV5-1 and TRBJ2-7, is KAGVTQTPRYLIKTRGQQVTLSCSPISGHRSVSWYQQTPGQGLQFLFEYFSETQRNKGNFPGRFSGRQFSNSRSEMNVSTLELGDSALYLCASSPTRDTSYEQYFGPGTRLTVT.

Only one count was recorded for this clone. The CDR3 loop is CASSLTGSYNEKLFF. Here the CDR3 DNA reads TGTGCCAGTAGTCTCACCGGCAGTTATAATGAAAAACTGTTTTTT. This chain links TRBV19 with TRBJ1-4; D remains ambiguous. Germline lookup yields CDR1 LNHDA and CDR2 SQIVND (reference sequence). The CDR3 extends over 15 amino acids. V lost 5 bases and J lost 4, with 14 bases in between. Filled out from reference TRBV19 and TRBJ1-4, the complete variable domain reads DGGITQSPKYLFRKEGQNVTLSCEQNLNHDAMYWYRQDPGQGLRLIYYSQIVNDFQKGDIAEGYSVSREKKESFPLTVTSAQKNPTAFYLCASSLTGSYNEKLFFGSGTQLSVL.

The rearrangement links TRBV7-9 to TRBJ2-7; D may be TRBD1 (5 bases). CDR1 SEHNR and CDR2 FQNEAQ come from the germline V gene (reference sequence). The CDR3 runs 10 residues. Trimming removed 10 bases from V and 4 bases from J, with 8 bases in between. The CDR3: CAIREYEQYF. The CDR3 region has the DNA TGTGCCATCAGGGAATACGAGCAGTACTTC.

The V and J genes are TRBV10-3 and TRBJ2-7; D gene unclear. V was cut by 3 bases and J by 2 bases, with 11 bases left in between. The germline CDR1 and CDR2 sequences are ENHRY and SYGVKD. This CDR3 has 14 amino acids. The CDR3 region has the DNA TGTGCCATCAGTGAAGGCTCGGCAGCCTACGAGCAGTACTTC. It codes for CAISEGSAAYEQYF.

The rearrangement uses TRBV7-6 and TRBJ2-7, with 12 bases that match TRBD2. V dropped 5 bases and J dropped 4; count of bases not matched to a gene: 6. The germline V gene encodes CDR1 SGHVS and CDR2 FNYEAQ. The CDR3 consists of 15 residues. The CDR3 loop reads CASSRGLAGTYEQYF. The CDR3 DNA is TGTGCCAGCAGCCGAGGACTAGCGGGAACGTACGAGCAGTACTTC.

The J gene is TRBJ2-7, the V gene TRBV7-9; no firm D call. There are 15 residues in the CDR3. In germline, CDR1 is SEHNR, CDR2 FQNEAQ (reference sequence). V lost 3 bases and J 0 bases, leaving 12 bases between the germline ends. The CDR3 is CASSFLLGPSYEQYF. The CDR3 nucleotides are TGTGCCAGCAGCTTTCTTCTCGGTCCCTCCTACGAGCAGTACTTC.

This rearrangement joins TRBV6-5 to TRBJ1-3; D unclear. CDR1 is MNHEY, CDR2 SVGAGI, per germline. Trimming removed 4 bases from V and 0 bases from J, with 13 bases in between. The CDR3 is 16 residues long. CDR3 bases: TGTGCCAGCAGTTTCGGCCGGACCAGCTCTGGAAACACCATATATTTT. It codes for CASSFGRTSSGNTIYF.

The chain joins TRBV18 to TRBJ2-7; 11 bases line up with TRBD1. Looked up from germline, CDR1 is KGHSH and CDR2 is LQKENI. This CDR3 has 14 residues. The junction had 3 bases not matched to a gene; V was cut back by 2 bases and J by 6 bases. For the CDR3, the DNA is TGTGCCAGCTCACCAACGGGACAGGGGGGCGAGCAGTACTTC. Protein: CASSPTGQGGEQYF.

The CDR3 DNA sequence: TGTGCCAGCAGTAACCGGGACAGGGACACCGGGGAGCTGTTTTTT. Its protein product is CASSNRDRDTGELFF. V usage is TRBV6-1 and J usage is TRBJ2-2, with 9 bases that match TRBD1. This CDR3 comprises 15 residues. In germline, CDR1 is MNHNS, CDR2 SASEGT. Trimming at V came to 5 bases and at J to 3 bases, leaving 4 bases not matched to a gene.

The V and J genes are TRBV11-2 and TRBJ2-7, with a weak D call TRBD1 (6 bases). Trimming cost V 5 bases and J 2 bases, with 25 bases left between them. CDR3 length: 18 residues. From germline, CDR1 is SGHAT and CDR2 FQNNGV. The CDR3 coding sequence is TGTGCCAGCAGCCTTGGGACACTACCTCCCCGGGAACCCTACGAGCAGTACTTC. This encodes CASSLGTLPPREPYEQYF.

Only one count was recorded for this clone. This sequence joins TRBV9 and TRBJ1-1, with D unclear. Germline V gene sequence: CDR1 SGDLS, CDR2 YYNGEE. This CDR3 is built from 15 residues. V was cut by 0 bases and J by 0 bases, with 9 bases left in between. This chain's CDR3 is CASSVDSTMNTEAFF. The CDR3 DNA is TGTGCCAGCAGCGTAGACAGTACTATGAACACTGAAGCTTTCTTT.

The gene calls are TRBV19 and TRBJ2-2, with TRBD2 matching over 7 bases. Trimming cost V 7 bases and J 0 bases; bases outside gene matches: 8. There are 16 residues in the CDR3. The germline CDR1 and CDR2 sequences are LNHDA and SQIVND (reference sequence). This chain's CDR3 is CASNPGSGANTGELFF. The CDR3 coding sequence is TGTGCCAGTAACCCCGGGAGCGGGGCGAACACCGGGGAGCTGTTTTTT.

This chain connects TRBV5-1 to TRBJ1-1; D unresolved. The CDR3 loop spans 15 amino acids. CDR1 SGHRS and CDR2 YFSETQ come from the germline V gene. Trimming cost V 1 base and J 1 base, with 11 bases left between them. The CDR3 sequence: CASSLFVEGNTEAFF. The CDR3 DNA follows: TGCGCCAGCAGCTTGTTCGTTGAGGGGAACACTGAAGCTTTCTTT.

Only one count was recorded for this clone. This chain uses TRBV6-5 with TRBJ2-7, with 9 nucleotides matching TRBD2. V was clipped by 6 bases and J by 3 bases; unmatched bases: 9. The CDR3 totals 15 residues. In germline, CDR1 is MNHEY, CDR2 SVGAGI. CDR3 DNA sequence: TGTGCCAGCAGCCCCTTGACTAGCGGCGTCTACGAGCAGTACTTC. Translated, it gives CASSPLTSGVYEQYF.